Below are 11 T cell receptor beta chains sequenced from a single sample in a study of blood T cell repertoires in COVID-19. Assay used: immunoSEQ multiplex PCR; TCRdb lists only in-frame clones, some missing. The sample includes a few hundred thousand clones, approximately 90% of them seen just once. Sequencing input: peripheral blood. The receptors were gathered from a young man with active or convalescent COVID-19.

The chain has TRBV6-5 and TRBJ1-1, with 7 positions matching TRBD1. V lost 4 bases, J lost 1 base, and 6 bases stayed unmatched. Per the germline V gene, CDR1 is MNHEY and CDR2 is SVGAGI. The CDR3 spans 15 residues. In nucleotides, the CDR3 is TGTGCCAGCAGTTCTGCCGGGACAGCGAACACTGAAGCTTTCTTT. Translating gives CASSSAGTANTEAFF.

The gene calls are TRBV27 and TRBJ2-2; D is uncertain. With 3 bases removed from V and 5 bases from J, the gap between germline ends came to 7 bases. The CDR3 covers 13 residues. Looked up from germline, CDR1 is MNHEY and CDR2 is SMNVEV (reference sequence). In DNA, the CDR3 is TGTGCCAGCAGTTTGGTGACAACCGGGGAGCTGTTTTTT. This encodes CASSLVTTGELFF.

The chain uses TRBV5-5 and TRBJ1-4; 10 bases line up with TRBD1. This CDR3 contains 14 residues. Per the germline V gene, CDR1 is SGHKS and CDR2 is YYEKEE (reference sequence). V was pared by 4 bases and J by 5 bases, with 2 bases of the junction left unmatched. The CDR3 DNA is TGTGCCAGCAGCCGGGGACAGGGGAATGAAAAACTGTTTTTT. It specifies CASSRGQGNEKLFF.

V is TRBV4-3 and J is TRBJ2-7; the match to TRBD2 covers 14 bases. Germline-derived CDR1 and CDR2 are LGHNA and YSLEER. The CDR3 is made up of 18 amino acids. J gave up 1 base and V 0 bases, and 5 bases lay outside the gene matches. The chain's CDR3 is CASSQEGTSGGLSYEQYF. DNA for the CDR3: TGCGCCAGCAGCCAAGAAGGGACTAGCGGGGGTCTTTCCTACGAGCAGTACTTC.

The genes are TRBV9 and TRBJ2-3, with 10 bases that match TRBD1. Per the germline V gene, CDR1 is SGDLS and CDR2 is YYNGEE. With 3 bases clipped from V and 5 bases from J, the junction kept 6 bases outside the gene matches. This CDR3 has 15 amino acids. In nucleotides, the CDR3 is TGTGCCAGCAGCGCCAGGACAGGGGGAGGAGATACGCAGTATTTT. Protein product: CASSARTGGGDTQYF.

This chain connects TRBV18 to TRBJ1-6, with a weak D call TRBD1 (5 bases). Germline V lookup: CDR1 KGHSH, CDR2 LQKENI. CDR3 length: 15 amino acids. Trimming took off 3 bases at V and 7 bases at J, with 13 bases between the two ends. The chain's CDR3 is CASSPPGRVNSPLHF. The CDR3 DNA reads TGTGCCAGCTCACCCCCGGGCAGGGTGAATTCACCCCTCCACTTT.

In nucleotides, the CDR3 is TGTGCCAGCAGTCCTCTGGACAGGCACGAGCAGTACTTC. Translated, it gives CASSPLDRHEQYF. The J gene is TRBJ2-7, the V gene TRBV28; 7 nucleotides align to TRBD1. V trimming: 5 bases; J trimming: 5 bases; junction bases outside the gene matches: 6. The CDR3 is 13 amino acids. Germline V gene lookup returns CDR1 MDHEN and CDR2 SYDVKM. The full variable domain, in which reference TRBV28 and TRBJ2-7 provide the parts outside the CDR3, is DVKVTQSSRYLVKRTGEKVFLECVQDMDHENMFWYRQDPGLGLRLIYFSYDVKMKEKGDIPEGYSVSREKKERFSLILESASTNQTSMYLCASSPLDRHEQYFGPGTRLTVT.

CDR3 coding DNA: TGTGCCAGCAGTGATACAGCGGGGGGCACAGATACGCAGTATTTT. Translating it yields CASSDTAGGTDTQYF. The chain recombines TRBV6-4 with TRBJ2-3; 8 bases fit TRBD2. CDR1 is MRHNA, CDR2 SNTAGT, per germline. The CDR3 is 15 residues long. The V gene end was trimmed by 3 bases and the J gene end by 1 base; junction bases not matched to a gene: 3.

This chain links TRBV4-3 with TRBJ2-2; D perhaps matches TRBD2 (6 bases). The CDR3 is 15 residues long. V dropped 4 bases and J dropped 4 bases, with 13 bases sitting between them. Germline V gene lookup returns CDR1 LGHNA and CDR2 YSLEER. CDR3 region: CASSLSGWGTGELFF. The DNA of the CDR3 is TGCGCCAGCAGCCTGAGCGGGTGGGGCACCGGGGAGCTGTTTTTT.

The chain combines TRBV7-3 with TRBJ1-3; D may be TRBD1 (6 bases). Germline loops: CDR1 SGHTA, CDR2 FQGTGA. The CDR3 length is 15 residues. V gave up 5 bases and J gave up 4 bases, with 15 bases separating them. CDR3 nucleotide sequence: TGTGCCAGCAGCCACAAGCTAGGGGGAGGAAACACCATATATTTT. As protein: CASSHKLGGGNTIYF.

This chain links TRBV10-2 with TRBJ2-5; a possible D gene is TRBD1 (7 bases). The CDR3 covers 14 residues. V gave up 6 bases and J gave up 7 bases, with 18 bases separating them. The germline V gene encodes CDR1 WSHSY and CDR2 SAAADI. This chain's CDR3 is CASRATGRDGTQYF. The CDR3 bases are TGCGCCAGCAGGGCGACAGGGCGGGATGGGACCCAGTACTTC.